This TCR beta chain emerged from a study of CD8+ T cells in alopecia areata. Study-wide results and caveats: Sequenced scalp T cells also include alphabeta T cells resident in normal skin.

The V end was cut by 1 base, the J end by 5 bases, with 17 bases between. The CDR3 has 17 amino acids. Germline V CDR1 and CDR2: MGHRA, YSYEKL. cDNA serving as the sequencing template came from extracted, reverse transcribed RNA. Produced via immunoSEQ multiplex PCR; TCRdb's table is partial and in-frame only. Of about 64,000 clones listed, 44% are singletons. Concerning this clone: Its antigen is not identified.

The sequencing input was NKG2D-low CD8+ T cells sorted from blood. This chain joins TRBV4-1 and TRBJ2-2; D tentatively fits TRBD1 or TRBD2 (6 bases each). The TCR originated in a human donor with alopecia areata. The CDR3, as DNA: TGCGCCAGCAGCCAAGCCGATTCGGGGGCAGGAACCGGGGAGCTGTTTTTT. Protein sequence: CASSQADSGAGTGELFF.